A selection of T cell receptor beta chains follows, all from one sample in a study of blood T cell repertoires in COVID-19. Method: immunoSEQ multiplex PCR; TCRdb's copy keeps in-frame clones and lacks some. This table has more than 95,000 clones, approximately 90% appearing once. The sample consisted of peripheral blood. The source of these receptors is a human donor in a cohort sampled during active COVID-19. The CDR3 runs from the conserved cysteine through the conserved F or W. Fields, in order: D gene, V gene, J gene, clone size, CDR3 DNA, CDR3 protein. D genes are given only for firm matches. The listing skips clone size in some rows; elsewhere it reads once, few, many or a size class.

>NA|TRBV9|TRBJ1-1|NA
TGTGCCAGCAGCGCAAACATCGAGAACACTGAAGCTTTCTTT
CASSANIENTEAFF
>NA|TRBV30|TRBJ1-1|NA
TGTGCCTGGTGGGGGGGCTCTAACACTGAAGCTTTCTTT
CAWWGGSNTEAFF
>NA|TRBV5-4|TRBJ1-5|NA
TGTGCCAGCAGCTTTGGCGGGTATAGCAATCAGCCCCAGCATTTT
CASSFGGYSNQPQHF
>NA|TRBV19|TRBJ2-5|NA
TGTGCCAGTAGTGCCCGGCTAGTCGGTACGGAGACCCAGTACTTC
CASSARLVGTETQYF
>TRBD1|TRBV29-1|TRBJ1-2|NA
TGCAGCGACACCGGGACAGGGTCCGGCTACACCTTC
CSDTGTGSGYTF
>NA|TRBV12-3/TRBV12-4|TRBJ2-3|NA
TGTGCCAGCAGTTTGTTCGGGGATACGCAGTATTTT
CASSLFGDTQYF
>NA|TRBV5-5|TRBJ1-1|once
TGTGCCAGCAGCTTGATCCAGGGGAGCACTGAAGCTTTCTTT
CASSLIQGSTEAFF
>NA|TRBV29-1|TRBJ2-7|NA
TGCAGCGTTGACGGGGGAGAGGTTTCCGAGCAGTACTTC
CSVDGGEVSEQYF
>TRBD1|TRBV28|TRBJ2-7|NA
TGTGCCAGCCGAATGAGGACAGGGACCTACGAGCAGTACTTC
CASRMRTGTYEQYF
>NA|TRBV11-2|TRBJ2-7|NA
TGTGCCAGCAGCTTAGTGGGCAGGGAAGGTGAGCAGTACTTC
CASSLVGREGEQYF
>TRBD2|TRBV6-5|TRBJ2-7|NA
TGTGCCAGCAGTTTGGGACTAGCGGTCCCCTCCTACGAGCAGTACTTC
CASSLGLAVPSYEQYF
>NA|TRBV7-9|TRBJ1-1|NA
TGTGCCAGCAGCTTTTGGAGGAACACTGAAGCTTTCTTT
CASSFWRNTEAFF
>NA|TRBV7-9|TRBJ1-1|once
TGTGCCAGCAGAGCCCCAGGGAAGAACACTGAAGCTTTCTTT
CASRAPGKNTEAFF
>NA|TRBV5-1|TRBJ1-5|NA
TGCGCCAGCAGCTTGGGAGGGGGTCAGCCCCAGCATTTT
CASSLGGGQPQHF
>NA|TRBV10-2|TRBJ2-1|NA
TGCGCCAGCAGTTGGCGGGGACGCTCCTACAATGAGCAGTTCTTC
CASSWRGRSYNEQFF
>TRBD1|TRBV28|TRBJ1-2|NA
TGTGCCAGCAGTTTATCGACAGGGGGAAACTATGGCTACACCTTC
CASSLSTGGNYGYTF
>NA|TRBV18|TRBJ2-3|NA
TGTGCCAGCTCACCCTTCCCTAGCGCTAGCACAGATACGCAGTATTTT
CASSPFPSASTDTQYF
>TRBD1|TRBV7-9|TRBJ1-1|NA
TGTGCCAGCAGCCACAGGGGAAGCGTGAACACTGAAGCTTTCTTT
CASSHRGSVNTEAFF
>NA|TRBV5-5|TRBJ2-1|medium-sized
TGTGCCAGCAGCTTGGTAAATCTCCTCTCCTACAATGAGCAGTTCTTC
CASSLVNLLSYNEQFF
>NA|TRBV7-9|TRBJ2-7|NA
TGTGCCAGCAGCCCCCGGGACATTCGCTCCTACGAGCAGTACTTC
CASSPRDIRSYEQYF
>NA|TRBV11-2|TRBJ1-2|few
TGTGCCAGCAGCTTAGATCAAAACTATGGCTACACCTTC
CASSLDQNYGYTF
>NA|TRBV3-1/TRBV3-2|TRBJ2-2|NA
TGTGCCAGCCGTAAAATAGGGACACGCGGTGAGGCGAACACCGGGGAGCTGTTTTTT
CASRKIGTRGEANTGELFF
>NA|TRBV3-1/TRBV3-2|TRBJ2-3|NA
TGTGCCAGCAGCCAAGATCAGAGGTGGACAGATACGCAGTATTTT
CASSQDQRWTDTQYF
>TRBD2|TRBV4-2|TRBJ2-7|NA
TGTGCCAGCAGCCAAGAGATAGCGGGAACTAACTCCTACGAGCAGTACTTC
CASSQEIAGTNSYEQYF
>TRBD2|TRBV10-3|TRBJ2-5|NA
TGTGCCATCAGTAGGACTAGCGGGGGTAGAGAGACCCAGTACTTC
CAISRTSGGRETQYF
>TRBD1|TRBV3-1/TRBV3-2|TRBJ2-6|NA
TGTGCCAGCAGCCGCTCCGGGACAGGGACCGGGGCCAACGTCCTGACTTTC
CASSRSGTGTGANVLTF
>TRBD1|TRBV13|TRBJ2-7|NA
TGTGCCAGCAGCCATGGAGTCGACAGGGCCGAGCAGTACTTC
CASSHGVDRAEQYF
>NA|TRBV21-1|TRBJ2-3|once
TGTGCCAGCAGCAAAGCAGAGGTAGCGGGGGGGCGTGGCACAGATACGCAGTATTTT
CASSKAEVAGGRGTDTQYF
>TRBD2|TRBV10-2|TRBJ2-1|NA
TGCGCCAGCAGTGAAGGGCTAGCGGGATACAATGAGCAGTTCTTC
CASSEGLAGYNEQFF
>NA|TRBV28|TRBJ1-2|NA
TGTGCCAGCAGTTACTGGGGTCGAGGGGGTAACTATGGCTACACCTTC
CASSYWGRGGNYGYTF
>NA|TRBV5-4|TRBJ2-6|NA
TGTGCCAGCAGCCCTACAGGGTACTCTGGGGCCAACGTCCTGACTTTC
CASSPTGYSGANVLTF
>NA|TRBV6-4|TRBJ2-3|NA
TGTGCCAGCAGTGCGCAGGGTCAGGCAGATACGCAGTATTTT
CASSAQGQADTQYF
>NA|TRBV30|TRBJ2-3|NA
TGTGCCTGGAGTGTCCTAGTCACAGATACGCAGTATTTT
CAWSVLVTDTQYF
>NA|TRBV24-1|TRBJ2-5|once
TGTGCCACCAGTGACCCGACGGGACACGCTTCATACTTC
CATSDPTGHASYF
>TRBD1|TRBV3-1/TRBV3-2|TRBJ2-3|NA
TGTGCCAGCAGCCAAGGGGTCGCGGTTGGGACAGGGAACACAGATACGCAGTATTTT
CASSQGVAVGTGNTDTQYF
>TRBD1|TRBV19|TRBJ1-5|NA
TGTGCCAGTACAGGGGGCTACAATCAGCCCCAGCATTTT
CASTGGYNQPQHF
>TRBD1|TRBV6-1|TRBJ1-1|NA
TGTGCCAGCAGTGAATGGACAGGCGATGCTTTCTTT
CASSEWTGDAFF
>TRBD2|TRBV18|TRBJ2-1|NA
TGTGCCAGCTCACCGCCTCTGACTTTGCGGGGGTACAATGAGCAGTTCTTC
CASSPPLTLRGYNEQFF
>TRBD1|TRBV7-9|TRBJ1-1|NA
TGTGCCAGCAGCTCGGGGAGGGGACAGGACACTGAAGCTTTCTTT
CASSSGRGQDTEAFF
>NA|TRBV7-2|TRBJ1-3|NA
TGTGCCAGCAGCTTAAACAGGGCCGGAAACACCATATATTTT
CASSLNRAGNTIYF
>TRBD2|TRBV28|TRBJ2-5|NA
TGTGCCAGCAGTCCTATCTGGGGAGCGGGAGGAGAGACCCAGTACTTC
CASSPIWGAGGETQYF
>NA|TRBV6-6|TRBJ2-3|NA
TGTGCCAGCAGCTCACCACGGTATACGCAGTATTTT
CASSSPRYTQYF
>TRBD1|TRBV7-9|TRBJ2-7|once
TGTGCCAGCAGCCCCAGACAGGGAAGCTACGAGCAGTACTTC
CASSPRQGSYEQYF
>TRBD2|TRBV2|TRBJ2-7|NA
TGTGCCAGCAGTGACTCTAGCGGGGCCTACGAGCAGTACTTC
CASSDSSGAYEQYF
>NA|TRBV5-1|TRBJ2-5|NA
TGCGCCAGCAGCTTACCGGGGGTAGAGACCCAGTACTTC
CASSLPGVETQYF
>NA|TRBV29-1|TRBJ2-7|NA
TGCAGCGCTGTTCCGGAGTTTTCCTACGAGCAGTACTTC
CSAVPEFSYEQYF
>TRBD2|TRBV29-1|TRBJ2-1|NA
TGCAGCGTTGAAGGGGGACGGTGGACTAGCGGGGTGTCCTACAATGAGCAGTTCTTC
CSVEGGRWTSGVSYNEQFF
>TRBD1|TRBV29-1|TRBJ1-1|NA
TGCAGCGTTGAGACAGGGGGAAGTAACACTGAAGCTTTCTTT
CSVETGGSNTEAFF
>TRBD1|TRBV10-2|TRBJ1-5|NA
TGCGCCAGCAGTGAGCAGGGGGGCAGAGGAGATCAGCCCCAGCATTTT
CASSEQGGRGDQPQHF
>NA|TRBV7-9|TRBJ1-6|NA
TGTGCCAGCAGCCAGGTGGTGGATAATTCACCCCTCCACTTT
CASSQVVDNSPLHF